This section outlines one TCR beta chain sequence together with its context. What it binds is not known. Germline CDR1 reads KGHSH; CDR2 reads LQKENI. The CDR3 consists of 16 residues. J lost 4 bases, V lost 3 bases, and 7 bases had no gene match. The sample belongs to a study of OX40 agonist ivuxolimab in advanced cancers. Findings and limits, study-wide: In CD8+ T cells, expanded clones were on average more numerous than in CD4+.

Assay: immunoSEQ multiplex PCR; the TCRdb copy retains only in-frame clones and omits some. The sample has 65,000 to 95,000 clones, roughly 90% seen once. This sequence originates from an adult with an advanced solid tumor such as melanoma, head and neck, liver or kidney cancer. This sequence joins TRBV18 and TRBJ2-5, with 11 bases matching TRBD2. This specimen consisted of CD4+ or CD8+ T cells sorted from blood, obtained in a trial of the OX40 agonist ivuxolimab. For the CDR3, the DNA is TGTGCCAGCTCACCTACTAGCGGGAGCTTCCGAGAGACCCAGTACTTC. This sequence encodes CASSPTSGSFRETQYF. Together with reference TRBV18 and TRBJ2-5, the CDR3 gives the full variable domain: NAGVMQNPRHLVRRRGQEARLRCSPMKGHSHVYWYRQLPEEGLKFMVYLQKENIIDESGMPKERFSAEFPKEGPSILRIQQVVRGDSAAYFCASSPTSGSFRETQYFGPGTRLLVL.